This is a list of T cell receptor beta chains from one sample in a study of response to subunit inactivated influenza vaccine. A single record per CDR3 protein comes from TCRdb applying MiXCR to the RT-PCR reads. The data show around 600,000 distinct CDR3 sequences, about 11% seen once. This sample also belongs to another study, concerning T cells expressing NK-cell markers.

Sequenced here: PBMCs from blood, sampled on the day of vaccination. All receptors derive from a man in his fifties or sixties who received an inactivated influenza vaccine. CDR3s include the opening cysteine and the closing phenylalanine or tryptophan. D genes are given only for firm matches. Rows give clone size only sometimes, using once, few, many, or a class for an expanded clone.

CDR3 DNA: TGCAGTGCTAGATTCACTAGCAGGGAGACCCAGTACTTC
CDR3 protein: CSARFTSRETQYF
V gene: TRBV20-1
J gene: TRBJ2-5
D gene: -
clone size: -

CDR3 DNA: TGTGACAGCAGCTGGGGAGGGACGTACTACGAGCAGTACTTC
CDR3 protein: CDSSWGGTYYEQYF
V gene: TRBV5-5
J gene: TRBJ2-7
D gene: TRBD2
clone size: once

CDR3 DNA: TGTGCCAGCAGCCAAGAGGGGAGGCTAGCTGGCAATGAGCAGTTCTTC
CDR3 protein: CASSQEGRLAGNEQFF
V gene: TRBV4-2
J gene: TRBJ2-1
D gene: -
clone size: -

CDR3 DNA: TGTGCCAGCAGCCCAGAGGGGCCAGGGGGCGGATATACGCAGTATTTT
CDR3 protein: CASSPEGPGGGYTQYF
V gene: TRBV7-2
J gene: TRBJ2-3
D gene: TRBD1
clone size: -

CDR3 DNA: TGCAGTGCTACCCAGGGTCCCGGGGCCAACGTCCTGACTTTC
CDR3 protein: CSATQGPGANVLTF
V gene: TRBV20-1
J gene: TRBJ2-6
D gene: -
clone size: -

CDR3 DNA: TGCAGCGCTTCGAGAGGGACGCAAGGAAACTATGGCTACACCTTC
CDR3 protein: CSASRGTQGNYGYTF
V gene: TRBV29-1
J gene: TRBJ1-2
D gene: -
clone size: -

CDR3 DNA: TGTGCCATCAAGGATAGCGGGGGAACTTACAATGAGCAGTTCTTC
CDR3 protein: CAIKDSGGTYNEQFF
V gene: TRBV10-3
J gene: TRBJ2-1
D gene: TRBD2
clone size: -

CDR3 DNA: TGTGCCAGCAGCCAAGGAGGGACTAGCGGGACCAGTGAGCAGTTCTTC
CDR3 protein: CASSQGGTSGTSEQFF
V gene: TRBV3-1
J gene: TRBJ2-1
D gene: TRBD2
clone size: many

CDR3 DNA: TGTGCCAGCAGTCTTGCCTTTCCCCGGCTTAGCGGGAGTGTTAGAGATACGCAGTATTTT
CDR3 protein: CASSLAFPRLSGSVRDTQYF
V gene: TRBV27
J gene: TRBJ2-3
D gene: TRBD2
clone size: few

CDR3 DNA: TGCAGTGCTAGAGATTCCTCACTAGCGGGAGAGTACAATGAGCAGTTCTTC
CDR3 protein: CSARDSSLAGEYNEQFF
V gene: TRBV20-1
J gene: TRBJ2-1
D gene: TRBD2
clone size: -

CDR3 DNA: TGTGCCAGCAGTCGGGACCTCCCCGCCGGGGAGCTGTTTTTT
CDR3 protein: CASSRDLPAGELFF
V gene: TRBV12-3/TRBV12-4
J gene: TRBJ2-2
D gene: -
clone size: many

CDR3 DNA: TGTGCCAGCAGTTTATCCGGCTTAGCCCTCCACGAGCAGTACTTC
CDR3 protein: CASSLSGLALHEQYF
V gene: TRBV12-3/TRBV12-4
J gene: TRBJ2-7
D gene: -
clone size: -

CDR3 DNA: TGCAGTGCTAGTGACGGCAACTACGAGCAGTACTTC
CDR3 protein: CSASDGNYEQYF
V gene: TRBV20-1
J gene: TRBJ2-7
D gene: -
clone size: -

CDR3 DNA: TGTGCCAGCAGCTTAGCGCTGGCCTCTCAAGAGACCCAGTACTTC
CDR3 protein: CASSLALASQETQYF
V gene: TRBV7-2
J gene: TRBJ2-5
D gene: -
clone size: -

CDR3 DNA: TGTGCCAGCAGCTTAGGCGGGAGCGGTGGCGGTGAGCAGTTCTTC
CDR3 protein: CASSLGGSGGGEQFF
V gene: TRBV7-2
J gene: TRBJ2-1
D gene: TRBD2
clone size: -

CDR3 DNA: TGCGCCAGCAGCCAAGACCCACACAGGGAAGGAGATACGCAGTATTTT
CDR3 protein: CASSQDPHREGDTQYF
V gene: TRBV4-3
J gene: TRBJ2-3
D gene: -
clone size: -

CDR3 DNA: TGTGCCAGCAGGGGACTTTCTGCCGATGAGCAGTTCTTC
CDR3 protein: CASRGLSADEQFF
V gene: TRBV6-2/TRBV6-3
J gene: TRBJ2-1
D gene: -
clone size: many

CDR3 DNA: TGTGCCAGCAGTTTATCGACACCGGGACAGGGTTACGAAGAGACCCAGTACTTC
CDR3 protein: CASSLSTPGQGYEETQYF
V gene: TRBV27
J gene: TRBJ2-5
D gene: TRBD1
clone size: -

CDR3 DNA: TGTGCCAGCGGGGGGACTTCCTACGAGCAGTACTTC
CDR3 protein: CASGGTSYEQYF
V gene: TRBV7-8
J gene: TRBJ2-7
D gene: -
clone size: many

CDR3 DNA: TGTGCCAGCAGCTTCACTTCTGTGAACACTGAAGCTTTCTTT
CDR3 protein: CASSFTSVNTEAFF
V gene: TRBV5-5
J gene: TRBJ1-1
D gene: -
clone size: -

CDR3 DNA: TGTGCCAGTAGTATAGGGGGCTTCAATGAGCAGTTCTTC
CDR3 protein: CASSIGGFNEQFF
V gene: TRBV19
J gene: TRBJ2-1
D gene: -
clone size: -

CDR3 DNA: TGTGCCAGCAGCTTAGGGGCGGGCAGGCTCTACGAGCAGTACTTC
CDR3 protein: CASSLGAGRLYEQYF
V gene: TRBV7-8
J gene: TRBJ2-7
D gene: -
clone size: few

CDR3 DNA: TGCGCCAGCAGCCAGAGACTAGCGGGGTCCGGGGAGCTGTTTTTT
CDR3 protein: CASSQRLAGSGELFF
V gene: TRBV4-3
J gene: TRBJ2-2
D gene: TRBD2
clone size: -

CDR3 DNA: TGTGCCAGCACTCACCGGACTAGCGCCCAGAATCCCTACAATGAGCAGTTCTTC
CDR3 protein: CASTHRTSAQNPYNEQFF
V gene: TRBV6-4
J gene: TRBJ2-1
D gene: TRBD2
clone size: -

CDR3 DNA: TGTGCCAGCAGCTCGCCTCGGACCTACGAGCAGTACTTC
CDR3 protein: CASSSPRTYEQYF
V gene: TRBV5-6
J gene: TRBJ2-7
D gene: -
clone size: few

CDR3 DNA: TGCAGTGCTCTATACCTAGGACAGTACGAGCAGTACTTC
CDR3 protein: CSALYLGQYEQYF
V gene: TRBV20-1
J gene: TRBJ2-7
D gene: -
clone size: -

CDR3 DNA: TGTGCCAGCAGGCAACAGGGGGGTAGCAATCAGCCCCAGCATTTT
CDR3 protein: CASRQQGGSNQPQHF
V gene: TRBV12-3/TRBV12-4
J gene: TRBJ1-5
D gene: TRBD1
clone size: -

CDR3 DNA: TGCGCCAGCAGCCAGAGCAGGAGGGACAGGGGATACAATGAGCAGTTCTTC
CDR3 protein: CASSQSRRDRGYNEQFF
V gene: TRBV4-3
J gene: TRBJ2-1
D gene: TRBD1
clone size: -

CDR3 DNA: TGCAGTGCTAGACTACAGAGCTCCTACAATGAGCAGTTCTTC
CDR3 protein: CSARLQSSYNEQFF
V gene: TRBV20-1
J gene: TRBJ2-1
D gene: -
clone size: -

CDR3 DNA: TGTGCCAGCACTAGCGGGGGCCGTTACAATGAGCAGTTCTTC
CDR3 protein: CASTSGGRYNEQFF
V gene: TRBV6-1
J gene: TRBJ2-1
D gene: TRBD2
clone size: few

CDR3 DNA: TGCGCCAGCAGCCAAGTGCGGCAAGAGACCCAGTACTTC
CDR3 protein: CASSQVRQETQYF
V gene: TRBV4-1
J gene: TRBJ2-5
D gene: -
clone size: -

CDR3 DNA: TGTGCCACTTTTACCGGGACAGGGATCACTGAAGCTTTCTTT
CDR3 protein: CATFTGTGITEAFF
V gene: TRBV6-2/TRBV6-3
J gene: TRBJ1-1
D gene: TRBD1
clone size: -

CDR3 DNA: TGTGCCAGCAGACCCATAGACAGGGACAAAAACATTCAGTACTTC
CDR3 protein: CASRPIDRDKNIQYF
V gene: TRBV28
J gene: TRBJ2-4
D gene: TRBD1
clone size: few

CDR3 DNA: TGTGCCATCAGTGAAGGGGCTTTACAGGGGACGAACACCGGGGAGCTGTTTTTT
CDR3 protein: CAISEGALQGTNTGELFF
V gene: TRBV10-3
J gene: TRBJ2-2
D gene: TRBD1
clone size: many

CDR3 DNA: TGTGCCACCAGCGGCCGGGAACGTACAGATACGCAGTATTTT
CDR3 protein: CATSGRERTDTQYF
V gene: TRBV15
J gene: TRBJ2-3
D gene: -
clone size: -

CDR3 DNA: TGCAGTGCAGAGGGCGCCACAACTAATGAAAAACTGTTTTTT
CDR3 protein: CSAEGATTNEKLFF
V gene: TRBV20-1
J gene: TRBJ1-4
D gene: -
clone size: many

CDR3 DNA: TGTGCCAGTAGGCCCCTAGCGGGATACAATGAGCAGTTCTTC
CDR3 protein: CASRPLAGYNEQFF
V gene: TRBV19
J gene: TRBJ2-1
D gene: TRBD2
clone size: -

CDR3 DNA: TGTGCCAGCAGCACCGCCCGGACGACTCTCTACGAGCAGTACTTC
CDR3 protein: CASSTARTTLYEQYF
V gene: TRBV6-1
J gene: TRBJ2-7
D gene: -
clone size: -

CDR3 DNA: TGTGCCTGGAGTGCCTCGGTCCGGTACGAGCAGTACTTC
CDR3 protein: CAWSASVRYEQYF
V gene: TRBV30
J gene: TRBJ2-7
D gene: -
clone size: -

CDR3 DNA: TGTGCCAGCAGGGATCTAGCGGCCAATGAGCAGTTCTTC
CDR3 protein: CASRDLAANEQFF
V gene: TRBV27
J gene: TRBJ2-1
D gene: TRBD2
clone size: -

CDR3 DNA: TGTGCCAGCAGTTGGACTAGCCGGCCCTACAATGAGCAGTTCTTC
CDR3 protein: CASSWTSRPYNEQFF
V gene: TRBV27
J gene: TRBJ2-1
D gene: TRBD2
clone size: -

CDR3 DNA: TGTGCCAGCGATAAGGGGGTAACCGGGGAGCTGTTTTTT
CDR3 protein: CASDKGVTGELFF
V gene: TRBV28
J gene: TRBJ2-2
D gene: -
clone size: many

CDR3 DNA: TGTGCCAGCAGAACCACAGCTTACAATGAGCAGTTCTTC
CDR3 protein: CASRTTAYNEQFF
V gene: TRBV28
J gene: TRBJ2-1
D gene: -
clone size: -

CDR3 DNA: TGTGCCAGCAGTTACTCGAGGGGATTGGGTGAGCAGTTCTTC
CDR3 protein: CASSYSRGLGEQFF
V gene: TRBV6-5
J gene: TRBJ2-1
D gene: -
clone size: -

CDR3 DNA: TGTGCCAGCAGTTTATCCCCCGGGTACAATGAGCAGTTCTTC
CDR3 protein: CASSLSPGYNEQFF
V gene: TRBV27
J gene: TRBJ2-1
D gene: -
clone size: few

CDR3 DNA: TGCGCCAGCAGCCACAGGACACAAAACAATGAGCAGTTCTTC
CDR3 protein: CASSHRTQNNEQFF
V gene: TRBV4-1
J gene: TRBJ2-1
D gene: -
clone size: -

CDR3 DNA: TGTGCCAGCAGCACTCTGACTAGCGGGAGTGGGGAGACCCAGTACTTC
CDR3 protein: CASSTLTSGSGETQYF
V gene: TRBV11-2
J gene: TRBJ2-5
D gene: TRBD2
clone size: -

CDR3 DNA: TGCAGCTTCTCCCCACCGGAGGGCAATGAGCAGTTCTTC
CDR3 protein: CSFSPPEGNEQFF
V gene: TRBV29-1
J gene: TRBJ2-1
D gene: -
clone size: few

CDR3 DNA: TGTGCCAGCAGTACCCCTAGGAATGAGCAGTTCTTC
CDR3 protein: CASSTPRNEQFF
V gene: TRBV27
J gene: TRBJ2-1
D gene: -
clone size: -

CDR3 DNA: TGCAGCTTCTTGACTAGCACCTACGAGCAGTACTTC
CDR3 protein: CSFLTSTYEQYF
V gene: TRBV29-1
J gene: TRBJ2-7
D gene: TRBD2
clone size: -

CDR3 DNA: TGTGCCAGCAGCCAGTATCCCTTCGGGAATAATAATGAAAAACTGTTTTTT
CDR3 protein: CASSQYPFGNNNEKLFF
V gene: TRBV12-3/TRBV12-4
J gene: TRBJ1-4
D gene: -
clone size: many

CDR3 DNA: TGTGCCAGCGCTCCGGGAGGACTTGGTGGCTACACCTTC
CDR3 protein: CASAPGGLGGYTF
V gene: TRBV6-1
J gene: TRBJ1-2
D gene: -
clone size: few

CDR3 DNA: TGTGCCAGCAGCTCGACAGGGGGCAATCAGCCCCAGCATTTT
CDR3 protein: CASSSTGGNQPQHF
V gene: TRBV12-3/TRBV12-4
J gene: TRBJ1-5
D gene: TRBD1
clone size: many

CDR3 DNA: TGTGCCAGCAGTTTTTTAGGGGGCGTCTACGAGCAGTACTTC
CDR3 protein: CASSFLGGVYEQYF
V gene: TRBV27
J gene: TRBJ2-7
D gene: TRBD1
clone size: -

CDR3 DNA: TGTGCCAGCAGCCTCTGGGGACTAGCGGGGGGGTTGACCTACAATGAGCAGTTCTTC
CDR3 protein: CASSLWGLAGGLTYNEQFF
V gene: TRBV7-6
J gene: TRBJ2-1
D gene: TRBD2
clone size: few

CDR3 DNA: TGCAGTGCCACCGCTTCTAGCCGGGCGTTGGATGAGCAGTTCTTC
CDR3 protein: CSATASSRALDEQFF
V gene: TRBV20-1
J gene: TRBJ2-1
D gene: -
clone size: -

CDR3 DNA: TGCGCCAGCAGTTTATCTCCCCTCTACGAGCAGTACTTC
CDR3 protein: CASSLSPLYEQYF
V gene: TRBV5-1
J gene: TRBJ2-7
D gene: -
clone size: -

CDR3 DNA: TGCAGCGTTCGGGGGAGACAGGGGGACTACGAGCAGTACTTC
CDR3 protein: CSVRGRQGDYEQYF
V gene: TRBV29-1
J gene: TRBJ2-7
D gene: TRBD1
clone size: -

CDR3 DNA: TGTGCCAGCAGTGAACCAACAGGGGTGAGCACAGATACGCAGTATTTT
CDR3 protein: CASSEPTGVSTDTQYF
V gene: TRBV2
J gene: TRBJ2-3
D gene: TRBD1
clone size: few